The T cell receptor beta chain described here comes from a study of cytomegalovirus exposure and HLA in healthy donors. Findings of the study overall: The study dropped some indistinguishable V segments, TRBV6-2 and TRBV6-3 among them. Later on, an analysis found that several of the most significant clusters appeared to be linked to common viral pathogens, which included parvovirus B19. Specificity for CMV antigens was confirmed in vitro for a few of the CMV-associated chains.

CDR3 length equals 13 residues. V gave up 8 bases and J gave up 4 bases, with 12 bases separating them. The V gene's germline CDR1 is SNHLY and CDR2 FYNNEI. Both 60 Vbeta primers and 13 Jbeta primers went into the PCR. The table came from immunoSEQ multiplex PCR; TCRdb's copy has only in-frame clones and leaves some out. The sample carries more than 100,000 clones, roughly 80% recorded once. Samples came from healthy bone marrow donors. As for this clone: Its antigen is unknown.

Input material: PBMCs. J is TRBJ2-1 and V is TRBV2; D possibly corresponds to TRBD2 (6 bases). The origin of this receptor is a man aged 45-65 years in good health and CMV-seropositive. The CDR3 reads CASGRTNYNEQFF. The CDR3 DNA reads TGTGCCAGCGGTCGGACTAATTACAATGAGCAGTTCTTC. The whole variable domain, remainder taken from reference TRBV2 and TRBJ2-1, is EPEVTQTPSHQVTQMGQEVILRCVPISNHLYFYWYRQILGQKVEFLVSFYNNEISEKSEIFDDQFSVERPDGSNFTLKIRSTKLEDSAMYFCASGRTNYNEQFFGPGTRLTVL.